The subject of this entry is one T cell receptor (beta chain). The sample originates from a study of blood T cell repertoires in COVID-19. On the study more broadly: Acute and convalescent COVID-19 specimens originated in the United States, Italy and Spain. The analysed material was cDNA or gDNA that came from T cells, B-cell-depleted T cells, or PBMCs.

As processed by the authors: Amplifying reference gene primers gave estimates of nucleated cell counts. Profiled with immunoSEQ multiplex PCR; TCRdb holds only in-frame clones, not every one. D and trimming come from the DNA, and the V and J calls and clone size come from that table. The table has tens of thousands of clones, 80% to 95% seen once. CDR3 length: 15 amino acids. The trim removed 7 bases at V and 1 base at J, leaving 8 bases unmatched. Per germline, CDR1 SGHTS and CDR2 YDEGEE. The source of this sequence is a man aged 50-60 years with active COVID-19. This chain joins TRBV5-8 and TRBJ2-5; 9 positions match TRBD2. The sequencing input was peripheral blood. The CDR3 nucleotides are TGTGCCAGCTCCAGGGCGGGGGGGAGCCAAGAGACCCAGTACTTC. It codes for CASSRAGGSQETQYF.